This T cell receptor beta chain appears in the sequencing data of a study of response to subunit inactivated influenza vaccine. Findings of the study overall: Every seasonal influenza vaccination brings in few new T cells, the authors suggested.

This clonotype came up many times. Antigen specificity is unknown. TCRdb analysed the RT-PCR reads with MiXCR anew, one entry per CDR3 protein. The data contain a few hundred thousand distinct CDR3 sequences, approximately 7.8% of them singletons. Per germline, CDR1 LGHDT and CDR2 YNNKEL (reference sequence). V trimming: 4 bases; J trimming: 3 bases; junction bases outside the gene matches: 8. The length of the CDR3 is 16 residues. The clonotype comes from a man aged 50-75 years who received an inactivated influenza vaccine. This sample comprised PBMCs from blood, obtained 23 months after vaccination. J is TRBJ2-3 and V is TRBV3-1; 9 positions match TRBD2. The CDR3 DNA is TGTGCCAGCAGCCTTAGCGGGAGTGCCCGGACAGATACGCAGTATTTT. Translated, it gives CASSLSGSARTDTQYF.